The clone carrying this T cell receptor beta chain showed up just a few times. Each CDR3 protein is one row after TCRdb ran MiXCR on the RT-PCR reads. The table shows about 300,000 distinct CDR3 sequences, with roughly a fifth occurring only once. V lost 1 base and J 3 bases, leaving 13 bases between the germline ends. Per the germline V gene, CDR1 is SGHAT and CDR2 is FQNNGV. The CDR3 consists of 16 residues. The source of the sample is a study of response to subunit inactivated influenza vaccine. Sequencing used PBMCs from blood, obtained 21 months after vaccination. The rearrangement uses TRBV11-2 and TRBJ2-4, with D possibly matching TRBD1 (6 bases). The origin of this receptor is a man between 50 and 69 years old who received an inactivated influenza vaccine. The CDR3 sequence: CASSLVFKGHKNIQYF. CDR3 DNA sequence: TGTGCCAGCAGCTTAGTCTTTAAGGGACACAAAAACATTCAGTACTTC.